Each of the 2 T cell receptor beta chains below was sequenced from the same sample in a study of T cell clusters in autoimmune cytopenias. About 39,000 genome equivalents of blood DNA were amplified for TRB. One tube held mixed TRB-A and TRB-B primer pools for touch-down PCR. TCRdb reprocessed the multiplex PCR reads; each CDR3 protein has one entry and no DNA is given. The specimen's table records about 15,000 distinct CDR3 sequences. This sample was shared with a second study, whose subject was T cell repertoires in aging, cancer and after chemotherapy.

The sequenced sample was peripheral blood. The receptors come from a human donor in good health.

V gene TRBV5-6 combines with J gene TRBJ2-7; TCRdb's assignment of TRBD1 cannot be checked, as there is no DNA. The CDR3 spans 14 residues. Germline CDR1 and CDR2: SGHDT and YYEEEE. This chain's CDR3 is CASSHRDRGYEQYF.

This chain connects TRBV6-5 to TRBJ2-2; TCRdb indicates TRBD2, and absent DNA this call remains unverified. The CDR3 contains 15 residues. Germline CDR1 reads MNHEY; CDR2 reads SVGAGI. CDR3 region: CASSPRLAGAGELFF.